This TCR beta chain originates from a study of blood T cell repertoires in COVID-19. Background on the study: From T cells, B-cell-depleted T cells, or PBMCs came the material, which was cDNA or gDNA.

This clone was detected only once. V shed 5 bases and J shed 0 bases, with 16 bases lying between them. The CDR3 length is 16 residues. Germline values: CDR1 MDHEN, CDR2 SYDVKM. Assignments of participants to cohorts depended upon their own reported clinical history. In the authors' methods: Amplifying reference gene primers gave estimates of nucleated cell counts. Here immunoSEQ multiplex PCR was the method, and the copy in TCRdb shows in-frame clones only, minus some. D and trimming were read from the DNA, whereas the V and J calls and clone size are those reported in that table. The sample carries around 300,000 clones, almost 90% recorded once.

The material sequenced was PBMCs or T cells enriched from blood (not recorded which). The chain uses TRBV28 and TRBJ1-1; no definite D call. This TCR derives from a woman aged 18-29 years with acute COVID-19. The CDR3 sequence is CASSQSGVGVNTEAFF. The CDR3 region has the DNA TGTGCCAGCAGTCAAAGCGGTGTCGGGGTGAACACTGAAGCTTTCTTT.